This T cell receptor beta chain appears in the sequencing data of a study of T cell changes during pregnancy in multiple sclerosis. Only in-frame clones appear in the TCRdb table, and some are missing; sequencing was by immunoSEQ multiplex PCR. This table holds tens of thousands of clones, 80% to 95% found once. The CDR3 length is 14 residues. V shed 0 bases and J 5 bases; nucleotides not matched to a gene: 4. Germline V CDR1 and CDR2: SGDLS, YYNGEE. The gene calls are TRBV9 and TRBJ2-5; TRBD1 aligns across 7 bases. This receptor was obtained from a female donor with multiple sclerosis, enrolled in a pregnancy study. The material was CD4+ T cells from peripheral blood mononuclear cells, obtained before pregnancy. The DNA of the CDR3 is TGTGCCAGCAGCGTAGGAGGGGGCTGGGAGACCCAGTACTTC. It yields the protein CASSVGGGWETQYF.